The 5 T cell receptor beta chains given below trace back to one sample, sequenced in a study of blood T cell repertoires in COVID-19. TCRdb keeps only in-frame clones here, not all; method: immunoSEQ multiplex PCR. The sample contains about 270,000 clones, about 82% of which appear only once. Sequenced sample: PBMCs or T cells enriched from blood (not recorded which). The receptors shown here come from a woman aged 50 to 60 with acute COVID-19.

The chain couples TRBV10-3 to TRBJ1-5; tentative D call: TRBD1 (5 bases). The CDR3 has 14 amino acids. Trimming removed 4 bases from V and 6 bases from J, with 13 bases in between. From germline, CDR1 is ENHRY and CDR2 SYGVKD. Here the CDR3 reads CAISGGREGQPQHF. The CDR3 nucleotides are TGTGCCATCAGTGGCGGCAGGGAGGGTCAGCCCCAGCATTTT.

The chain links TRBV10-3 to TRBJ2-7; D might be TRBD1 (6 bases). CDR1 and CDR2 (germline): ENHRY, SYGVKD. The CDR3 contains 12 residues. V was trimmed by 3 bases and J by 5 bases, leaving 8 bases between them. In DNA, the CDR3 is TGTGCCATCAGTGACAGGGGCCACGAGCAGTACTTC. Its protein product is CAISDRGHEQYF.

The rearrangement joins TRBV11-2 to TRBJ2-7, with 9 bases matching TRBD1. Germline V CDR1 and CDR2: SGHAT, FQNNGV. J was trimmed by 3 bases and V by 5 bases; bases with no gene match: 5. The CDR3 extends over 14 amino acids. The CDR3 DNA sequence: TGTGCCAGCAGCCCCGGGACAGGGCTCTACGAGCAGTACTTC. Its protein is CASSPGTGLYEQYF. The full variable domain, with the rest looked up from reference TRBV11-2 and TRBJ2-7, is EAGVAQSPRYKIIEKRQSVAFWCNPISGHATLYWYQQILGQGPKLLIQFQNNGVVDDSQLPKDRFSAERLKGVDSTLKIQPAKLEDSAVYLCASSPGTGLYEQYFGPGTRLTVT.

A note on this clone: An end of the junction does not agree with germline; a read error may underlie this. The V and J genes are TRBV29-1 and TRBJ2-3; a weak D match, TRBD1 (6 bases). This CDR3 has 14 residues. Germline-derived CDR1 and CDR2 are SQVTM and ANQGSEA. In nucleotides, the CDR3 is TGCAGCGCCGCCAGGGGCGTCACCACAAATACGCAGTATTTT. It translates to CSAARGVTTNTQYF.

This clone appeared a single time. This chain uses TRBV7-8 with TRBJ1-2, with 8 positions matching TRBD1. Trimming removed 6 bases from V and 6 bases from J; junction bases left unmatched: 6. CDR3 length: 13 residues. In germline, CDR1 is SGHVS, CDR2 FQNEAQ. CDR3: CASSFDRGHGYTF. CDR3 coding DNA: TGTGCCAGCAGTTTTGACAGGGGCCATGGCTACACCTTC.